Below, 3 T cell receptor beta chains from the same sample are listed, as sequenced in a study of Ad26.COV2.S vaccination and SARS-CoV-2 variants. Treatment here: some 20 received Ad26.COV2.S at low or high dose, single or two shots; five or six received placebo; per-sample allocation not given. Sampling occurred on day 63 after the first vaccine or placebo injection. Produced via immunoSEQ multiplex PCR; TCRdb's table is partial and in-frame only. The sample holds around 400,000 clones, about 91% seen once. Material: peripheral blood, obtained in a trial of Ad26.COV2.S vaccine versus placebo. The origin of the receptors is a person aged 18-65 years who received the Ad26.COV2.S COVID-19 vaccine or a placebo.

This chain links TRBV28 with TRBJ2-7; no reliable D call. This CDR3 contains 14 residues. Germline CDR1 and CDR2: MDHEN and SYDVKM. Between the trimmed V and J ends, which lost 4 bases and 5 bases, there was a span of 15 bases. Here the CDR3 reads CASSYQRLWDEQYF. CDR3 nucleotide sequence: TGTGCCAGCAGTTATCAGCGCCTTTGGGACGAGCAGTACTTC.

V gene TRBV6-5 combines with J gene TRBJ2-7; D ambiguous. The V gene's germline CDR1 is MNHEY and CDR2 SVGAGI. The CDR3 totals 10 residues. Trimming took off 8 bases at V and 4 bases at J, with 6 bases between the two ends. This CDR3 is CASSLYEQYF. CDR3 coding DNA: TGTGCCAGCTCCCTATACGAGCAGTACTTC.

Only one count was recorded for this clone. V and J are TRBV6-5 and TRBJ2-6; D remains unclear. The length of the CDR3 is 14 residues. Germline CDR1 and CDR2: MNHEY and SVGAGI. With 5 bases removed from V and 5 bases from J, the gap between germline ends came to 10 bases. The CDR3 DNA sequence: TGTGCCAGCAGTCCCTTTAAGTGGGCCAACGTCCTGACTTTC. Translation: CASSPFKWANVLTF.